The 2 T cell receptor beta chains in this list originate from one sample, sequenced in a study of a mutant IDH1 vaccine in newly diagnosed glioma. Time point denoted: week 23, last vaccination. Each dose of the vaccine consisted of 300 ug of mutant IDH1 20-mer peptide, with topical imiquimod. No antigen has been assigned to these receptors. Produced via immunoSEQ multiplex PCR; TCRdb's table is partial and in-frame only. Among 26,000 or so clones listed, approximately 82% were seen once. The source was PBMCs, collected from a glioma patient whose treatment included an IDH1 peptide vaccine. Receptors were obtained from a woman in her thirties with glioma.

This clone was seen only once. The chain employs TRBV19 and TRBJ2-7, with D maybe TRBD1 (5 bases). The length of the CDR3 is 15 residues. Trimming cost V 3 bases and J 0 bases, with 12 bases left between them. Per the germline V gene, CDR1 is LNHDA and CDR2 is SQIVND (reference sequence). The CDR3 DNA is TGTGCCAGTAGTATTTTCACAGGTAGCTCCTACGAGCAGTACTTC. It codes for CASSIFTGSSYEQYF.

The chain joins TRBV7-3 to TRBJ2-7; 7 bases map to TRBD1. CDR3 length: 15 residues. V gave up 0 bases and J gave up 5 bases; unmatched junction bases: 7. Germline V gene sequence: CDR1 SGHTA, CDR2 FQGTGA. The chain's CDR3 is CASSLTGGLQDEQYF. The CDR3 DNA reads TGTGCCAGCAGCTTAACAGGGGGCCTCCAGGACGAGCAGTACTTC. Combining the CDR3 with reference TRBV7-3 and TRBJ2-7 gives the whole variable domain GAGVSQTPSNKVTEKGKYVELRCDPISGHTALYWYRQSLGQGPEFLIYFQGTGAADDSGLPNDRFFAVRPEGSVSTLKIQRTERGDSAVYLCASSLTGGLQDEQYFGPGTRLTVT.